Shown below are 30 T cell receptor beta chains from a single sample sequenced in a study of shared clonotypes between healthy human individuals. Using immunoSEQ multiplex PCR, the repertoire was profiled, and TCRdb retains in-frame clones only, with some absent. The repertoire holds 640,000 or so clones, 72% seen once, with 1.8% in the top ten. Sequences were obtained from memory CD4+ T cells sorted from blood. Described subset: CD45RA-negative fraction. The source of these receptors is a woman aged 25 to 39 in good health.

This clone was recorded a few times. CDR3 DNA: TGTGCCAGCAGCTCCGGTAGGACAGGACAAGAGACCCAGTACTTC. Encoded protein: CASSSGRTGQETQYF. The chain combines TRBV7-9 with TRBJ2-5; 7 bases are shared with TRBD1. In germline, CDR1 is SEHNR, CDR2 FQNEAQ (reference sequence). The CDR3 loop spans 15 amino acids. V trimming: 4 bases; J trimming: 2 bases; junction bases outside the gene matches: 7.

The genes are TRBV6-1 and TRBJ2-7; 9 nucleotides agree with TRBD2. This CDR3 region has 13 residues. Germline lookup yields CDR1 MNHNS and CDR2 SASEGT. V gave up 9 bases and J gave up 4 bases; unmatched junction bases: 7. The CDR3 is CARTLTSGYEQYF. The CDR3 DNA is TGTGCCAGAACACTGACTAGCGGATACGAGCAGTACTTC.

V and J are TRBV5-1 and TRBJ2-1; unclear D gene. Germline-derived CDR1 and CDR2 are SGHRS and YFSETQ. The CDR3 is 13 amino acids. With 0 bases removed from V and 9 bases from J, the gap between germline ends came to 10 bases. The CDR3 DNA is TGCGCCAGCAGCTTGGATGGGCGTAGTGAGCAGTTCTTC. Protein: CASSLDGRSEQFF.

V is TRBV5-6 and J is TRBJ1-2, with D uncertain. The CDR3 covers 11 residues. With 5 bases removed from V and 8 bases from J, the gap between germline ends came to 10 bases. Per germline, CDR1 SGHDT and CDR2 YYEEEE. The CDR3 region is CASRAVGGYTF. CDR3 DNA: TGTGCCAGCAGGGCTGTGGGCGGCTACACCTTC.

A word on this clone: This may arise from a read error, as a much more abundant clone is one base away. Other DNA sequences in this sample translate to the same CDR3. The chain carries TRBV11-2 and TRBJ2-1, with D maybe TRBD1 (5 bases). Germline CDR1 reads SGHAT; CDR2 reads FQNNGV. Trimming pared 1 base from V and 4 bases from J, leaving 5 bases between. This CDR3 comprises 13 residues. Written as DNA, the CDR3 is TGTGCCAGCAGCTTAGGACAGTACAATGAGCAGTTCTTC. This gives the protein CASSLGQYNEQFF.

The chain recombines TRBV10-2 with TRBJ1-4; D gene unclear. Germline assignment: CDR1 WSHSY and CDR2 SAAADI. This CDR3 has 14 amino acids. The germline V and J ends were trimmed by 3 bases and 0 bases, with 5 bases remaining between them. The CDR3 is CASSDGTTNEKLFF. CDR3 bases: TGCGCCAGCAGTGATGGGACAACTAATGAAAAACTGTTTTTT.

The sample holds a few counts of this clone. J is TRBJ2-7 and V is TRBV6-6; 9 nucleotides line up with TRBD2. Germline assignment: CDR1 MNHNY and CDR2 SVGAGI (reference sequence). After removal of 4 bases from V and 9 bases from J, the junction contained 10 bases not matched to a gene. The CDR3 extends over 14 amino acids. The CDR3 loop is CASSFDSGSLLQYF. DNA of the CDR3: TGTGCCAGCAGTTTCGATAGCGGGAGTCTTCTGCAGTACTTC.

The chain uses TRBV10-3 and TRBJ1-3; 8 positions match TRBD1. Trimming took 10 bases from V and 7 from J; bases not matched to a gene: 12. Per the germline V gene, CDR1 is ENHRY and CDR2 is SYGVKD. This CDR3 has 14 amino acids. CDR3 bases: TGTGCCACCGCAGCCCAGGGGGCCGGCAACACCATATATTTT. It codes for CATAAQGAGNTIYF.

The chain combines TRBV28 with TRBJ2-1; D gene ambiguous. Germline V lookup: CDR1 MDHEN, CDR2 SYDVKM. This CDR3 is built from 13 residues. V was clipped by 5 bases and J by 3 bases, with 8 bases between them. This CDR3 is CASSLPDYNEQFF. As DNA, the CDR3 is TGTGCCAGCAGTCTTCCAGACTACAATGAGCAGTTCTTC.

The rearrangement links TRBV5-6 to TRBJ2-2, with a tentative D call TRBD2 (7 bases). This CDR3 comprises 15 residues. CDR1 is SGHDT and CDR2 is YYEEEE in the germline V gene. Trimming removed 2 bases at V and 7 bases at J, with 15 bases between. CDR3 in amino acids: CASSFQPGGLGELFF. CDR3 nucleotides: TGTGCCAGCAGCTTCCAGCCCGGGGGGCTCGGGGAGCTGTTTTTT.

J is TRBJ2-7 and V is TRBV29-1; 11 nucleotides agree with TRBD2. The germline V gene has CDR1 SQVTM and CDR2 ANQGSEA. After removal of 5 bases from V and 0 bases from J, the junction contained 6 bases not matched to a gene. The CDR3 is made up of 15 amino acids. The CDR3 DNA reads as TGCAGCGTTCGAGGGACTAGCGGTTTCTCCTACGAGCAGTACTTC. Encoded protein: CSVRGTSGFSYEQYF.

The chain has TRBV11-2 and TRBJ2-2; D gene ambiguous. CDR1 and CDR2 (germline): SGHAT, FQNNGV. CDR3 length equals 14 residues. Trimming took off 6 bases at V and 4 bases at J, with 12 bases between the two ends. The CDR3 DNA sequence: TGTGCCAGCAGTGTAGTCTTCCTCACCGGGGAGCTGTTTTTT. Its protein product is CASSVVFLTGELFF.

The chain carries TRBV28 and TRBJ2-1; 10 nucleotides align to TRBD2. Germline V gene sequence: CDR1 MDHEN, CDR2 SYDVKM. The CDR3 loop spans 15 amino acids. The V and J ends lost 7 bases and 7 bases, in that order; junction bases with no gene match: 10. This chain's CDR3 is CASTIAGGRRNEQFF. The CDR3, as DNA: TGTGCCAGCACCATAGCGGGAGGCCGCCGGAATGAGCAGTTCTTC.

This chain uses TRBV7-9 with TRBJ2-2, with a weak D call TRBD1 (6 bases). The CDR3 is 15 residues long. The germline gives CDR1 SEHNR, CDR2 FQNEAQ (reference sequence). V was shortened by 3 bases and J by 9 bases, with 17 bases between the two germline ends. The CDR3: CASSFADGGGRELFF. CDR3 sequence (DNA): TGTGCCAGCAGCTTCGCGGACGGTGGGGGCCGGGAGCTGTTTTTT.

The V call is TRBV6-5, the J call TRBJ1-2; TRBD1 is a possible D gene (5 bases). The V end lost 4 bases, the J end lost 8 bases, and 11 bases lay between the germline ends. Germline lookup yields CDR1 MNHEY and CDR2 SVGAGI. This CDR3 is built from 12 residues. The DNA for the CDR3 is TGTGCCAGCAGTTCCGGGACGGTGGGCTACACCTTC. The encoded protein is CASSSGTVGYTF.

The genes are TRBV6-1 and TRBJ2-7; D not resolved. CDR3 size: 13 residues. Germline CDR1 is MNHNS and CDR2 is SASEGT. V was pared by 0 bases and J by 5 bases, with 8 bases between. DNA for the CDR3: TGTGCCAGCAGTGAAGCTCGGAAAAACGAGCAGTACTTC. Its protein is CASSEARKNEQYF.

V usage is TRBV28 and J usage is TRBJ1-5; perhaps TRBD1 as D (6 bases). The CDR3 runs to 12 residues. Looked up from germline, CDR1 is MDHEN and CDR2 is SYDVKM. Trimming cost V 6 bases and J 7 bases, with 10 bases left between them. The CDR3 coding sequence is TGTGCCAGCAGACGGGGGCGGCAGCCCCAGCATTTT. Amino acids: CASRRGRQPQHF. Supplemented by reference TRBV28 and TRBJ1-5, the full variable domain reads DVKVTQSSRYLVKRTGEKVFLECVQDMDHENMFWYRQDPGLGLRLIYFSYDVKMKEKGDIPEGYSVSREKKERFSLILESASTNQTSMYLCASRRGRQPQHFGDGTRLSIL.

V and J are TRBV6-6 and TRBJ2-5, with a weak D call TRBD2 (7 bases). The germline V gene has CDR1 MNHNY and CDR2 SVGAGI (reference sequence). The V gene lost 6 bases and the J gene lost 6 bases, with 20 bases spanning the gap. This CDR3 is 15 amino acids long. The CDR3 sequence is CASRQASQGGQTQYF. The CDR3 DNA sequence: TGTGCCAGCAGGCAAGCATCACAGGGAGGGCAGACCCAGTACTTC.

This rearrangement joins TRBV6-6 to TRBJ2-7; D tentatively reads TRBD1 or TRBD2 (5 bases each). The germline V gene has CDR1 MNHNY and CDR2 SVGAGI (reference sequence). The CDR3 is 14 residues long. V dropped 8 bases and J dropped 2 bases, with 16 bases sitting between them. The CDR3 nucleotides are TGTGCCAGCCGGATTACGGGACGGACCTACGAGCAGTACTTC. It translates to CASRITGRTYEQYF.

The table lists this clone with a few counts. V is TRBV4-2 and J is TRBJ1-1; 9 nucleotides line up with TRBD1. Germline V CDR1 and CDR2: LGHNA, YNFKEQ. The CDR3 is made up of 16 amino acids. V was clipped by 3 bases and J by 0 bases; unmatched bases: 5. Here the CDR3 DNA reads TGTGCCAGCAGCCAGGGGACAGGGCCTATGAACACTGAAGCTTTCTTT. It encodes CASSQGTGPMNTEAFF.

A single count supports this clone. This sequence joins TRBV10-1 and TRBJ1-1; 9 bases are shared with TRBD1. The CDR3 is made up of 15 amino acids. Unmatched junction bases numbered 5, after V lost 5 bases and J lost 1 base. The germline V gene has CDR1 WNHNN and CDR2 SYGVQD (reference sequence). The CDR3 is CASSTGTGPNTEAFF. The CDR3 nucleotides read TGCGCCAGCAGTACCGGGACAGGGCCGAACACTGAAGCTTTCTTT.

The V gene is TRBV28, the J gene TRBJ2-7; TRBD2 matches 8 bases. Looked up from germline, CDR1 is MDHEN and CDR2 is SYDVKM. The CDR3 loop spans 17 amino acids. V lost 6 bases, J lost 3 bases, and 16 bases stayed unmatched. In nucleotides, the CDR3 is TGTGCCAGCAGACCCCCCTTTGGAAGCGGGGGCGGCTACGAGCAGTACTTC. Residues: CASRPPFGSGGGYEQYF.

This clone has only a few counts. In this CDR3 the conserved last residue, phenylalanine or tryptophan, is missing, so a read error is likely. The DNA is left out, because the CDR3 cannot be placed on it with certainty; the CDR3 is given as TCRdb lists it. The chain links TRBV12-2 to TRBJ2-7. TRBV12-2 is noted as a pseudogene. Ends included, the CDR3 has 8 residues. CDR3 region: CASRSRLI.

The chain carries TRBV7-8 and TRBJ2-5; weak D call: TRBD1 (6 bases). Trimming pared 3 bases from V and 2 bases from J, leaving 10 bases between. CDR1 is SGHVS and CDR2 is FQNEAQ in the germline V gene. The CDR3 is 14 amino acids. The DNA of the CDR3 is TGTGCCAGCAGCTTTAGGACAGATCAAGAGACCCAGTACTTC. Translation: CASSFRTDQETQYF.

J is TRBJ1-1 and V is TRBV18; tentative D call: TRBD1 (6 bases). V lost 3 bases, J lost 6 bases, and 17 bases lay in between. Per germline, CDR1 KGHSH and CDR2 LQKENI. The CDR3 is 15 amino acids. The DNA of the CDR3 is TGTGCCAGCTCACCGACGCCAGGGGATGTCGCTGAAGCTTTCTTT. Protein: CASSPTPGDVAEAFF.

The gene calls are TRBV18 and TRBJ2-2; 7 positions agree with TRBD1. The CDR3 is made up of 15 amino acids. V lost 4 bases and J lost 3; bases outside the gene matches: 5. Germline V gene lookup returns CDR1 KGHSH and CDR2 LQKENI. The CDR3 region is CASSRRQGDTGELFF. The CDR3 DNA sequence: TGTGCCAGCTCACGAAGACAGGGAGACACCGGGGAGCTGTTTTTT.

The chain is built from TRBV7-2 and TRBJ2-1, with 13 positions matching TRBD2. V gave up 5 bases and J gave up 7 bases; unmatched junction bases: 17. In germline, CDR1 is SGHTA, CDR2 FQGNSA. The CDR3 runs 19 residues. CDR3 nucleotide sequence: TGTGCCAGCAGCACACGAAATCCCGGGACTAGCGGGAATCGGAATGAGCAGTTCTTC. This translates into CASSTRNPGTSGNRNEQFF. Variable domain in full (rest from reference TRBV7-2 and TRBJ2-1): GAGVSQSPSNKVTEKGKDVELRCDPISGHTALYWYRQSLGQGLEFLIYFQGNSAPDKSGLPSDRFSAERTGGSVSTLTIQRTQQEDSAVYLCASSTRNPGTSGNRNEQFFGPGTRLTVL.

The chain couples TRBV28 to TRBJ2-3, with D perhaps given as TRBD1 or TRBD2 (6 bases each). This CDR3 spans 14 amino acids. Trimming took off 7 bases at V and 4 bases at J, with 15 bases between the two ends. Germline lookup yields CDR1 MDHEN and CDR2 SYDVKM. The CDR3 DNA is TGTGCCAGCATCGTCGGGGGCTCGTCAGATACGCAGTATTTT. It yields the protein CASIVGGSSDTQYF. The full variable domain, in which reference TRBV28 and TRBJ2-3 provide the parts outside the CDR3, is DVKVTQSSRYLVKRTGEKVFLECVQDMDHENMFWYRQDPGLGLRLIYFSYDVKMKEKGDIPEGYSVSREKKERFSLILESASTNQTSMYLCASIVGGSSDTQYFGPGTRLTVL.

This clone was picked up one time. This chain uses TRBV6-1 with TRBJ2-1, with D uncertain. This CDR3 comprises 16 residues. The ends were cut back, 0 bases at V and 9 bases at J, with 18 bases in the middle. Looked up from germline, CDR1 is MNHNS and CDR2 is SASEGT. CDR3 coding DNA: TGTGCCAGCAGTGAAGCGACCCTCGGCCGTCCGGGTGAGCAGTTCTTC. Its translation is CASSEATLGRPGEQFF.

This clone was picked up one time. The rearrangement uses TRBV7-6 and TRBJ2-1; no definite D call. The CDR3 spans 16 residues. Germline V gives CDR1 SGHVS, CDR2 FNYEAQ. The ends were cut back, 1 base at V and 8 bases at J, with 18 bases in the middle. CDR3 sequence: CASSLGAVFGFDEQFF. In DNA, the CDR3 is TGTGCCAGCAGCTTAGGCGCCGTTTTTGGTTTCGATGAGCAGTTCTTC.